This T cell receptor beta chain was obtained from a study of identifying expanded T cells in peripheral blood. No infections or other immune events were documented during collection. Unmatched junction bases numbered 7, after V lost 5 bases and J lost 10 bases. The CDR3 is 14 residues long. Germline assignment: CDR1 MNHNS and CDR2 SASEGT. With respect to this clone: The antigen remains undetermined.

TCRdb keeps only in-frame clones here, not all; method: immunoSEQ multiplex PCR. The sample shows more than 55,000 clones, more than 75% of them seen only once. Whole-study results and caveats: Over about two and four weeks, about 15 and 18 clones changed, versus approximately 1.1 between replicates.

The V and J genes are TRBV6-1 and TRBJ1-6; 8 bases line up with TRBD1. Input material: blood. The receptor was isolated from a person aged 18 to 70 in good health. The CDR3 protein is CASSPGQGGSPLHF. The DNA of the CDR3 is TGTGCCAGCAGTCCCGGACAGGGAGGGTCACCCCTCCACTTT.